Presented here are 23 T cell receptor beta chains from one specimen sequenced in a study of identical twins. TCRdb redid the calling of the 5' RACE reads with MiXCR, one entry per CDR3 protein. The repertoire holds some 460,000 distinct CDR3 sequences, with 14% as singletons. A further study also used this sample, focusing on yellow fever vaccine responses in identical twins.

Material for sequencing was CD4+ T cells sorted from blood. The receptors stem from a woman aged 18-29 years in good health.

V and J are TRBV20-1 and TRBJ2-2; possibly TRBD2 for D (5 bases). Per germline, CDR1 DFQATT and CDR2 SNEGSKA (reference sequence). V shed 3 bases and J shed 2 bases, with 7 bases lying between them. This CDR3 contains 13 residues. CDR3 loop: CSASRGNTGELFF. The CDR3 coding sequence is TGCAGTGCTAGTCGGGGTAACACCGGGGAGCTGTTTTTT.

The chain joins TRBV4-3 to TRBJ2-3, with D perhaps matching TRBD2 (6 bases). Trimming shortened V by 4 bases and J by 5 bases, and 13 bases separated the two germline ends. The length of the CDR3 is 14 residues. CDR1 and CDR2 (germline): LGHNA, YSLEER. The CDR3 DNA is TGCGCCAGCAGCCTCCCGGGGGTCAGAGATACGCAGTATTTT. Encoded protein: CASSLPGVRDTQYF.

The chain couples TRBV14 to TRBJ2-5; D is ambiguous. V dropped 4 bases and J dropped 7 bases, with 10 bases sitting between them. In germline, CDR1 is SGHDN, CDR2 FVKESK. The CDR3 is 12 amino acids. The CDR3 loop is CASSPSDVTQYF. The CDR3 coding sequence is TGTGCCAGCAGCCCGTCCGATGTGACCCAGTACTTC.

In its sample, this clonotype was seen a few times. The chain couples TRBV28 to TRBJ2-5; possible D gene TRBD2, 7 bases. The ends were cut back, 8 bases at V and 5 bases at J, with 12 bases in the middle. The CDR3 has 12 amino acids. CDR1 is MDHEN and CDR2 is SYDVKM in the germline V gene. DNA for the CDR3: TGTGCCAGCGGCGGGGGCTGGGAGACCCAGTACTTC. Translation gives CASGGGWETQYF.

The rearrangement links TRBV6-1 to TRBJ2-1; D possibly corresponds to TRBD2 (6 bases). Germline CDR1 is MNHNS and CDR2 is SASEGT. V dropped 6 bases and J dropped 3 bases, with 15 bases sitting between them. The CDR3 sequence is 15 residues long. CDR3 DNA: TGTGCCAGCAGAACCCTGGGGGGTGACTACAATGAGCAGTTCTTC. As protein: CASRTLGGDYNEQFF.

V and J are TRBV27 and TRBJ2-1; the D gene could be TRBD1 or TRBD2 (6 bases each). Trimming cost V 2 bases and J 8 bases, with 16 bases left between them. The CDR3 runs to 15 residues. Germline CDR1 is MNHEY and CDR2 is SMNVEV (reference sequence). CDR3: CASSLLEGGKDEQFF. CDR3 bases: TGTGCCAGCAGTTTACTGGAGGGGGGTAAGGATGAGCAGTTCTTC.

This clonotype was counted a few times. V gene TRBV6-2 or TRBV6-3 combines with J gene TRBJ2-7; 10 nucleotides line up with TRBD2. The CDR3 has 14 amino acids. The J segment lost 1 base and the V segment lost 10 bases, leaving 7 bases of the junction unmatched. Per the germline V gene, CDR1 is MNHEY and CDR2 is SVGEGT. The CDR3 reads CATLLAGVSYEQYF. CDR3 sequence (DNA): TGTGCCACCCTTCTAGCGGGAGTATCCTACGAGCAGTACTTC.

This clonotype was picked up a small number of times. The chain joins TRBV6-1 to TRBJ1-2, with unresolved D. The CDR3 has 12 residues. The V end was cut by 1 base, the J end by 4 bases, with 4 bases between. Germline CDR1 MNHNS, CDR2 SASEGT. The CDR3 DNA sequence: TGTGCCAGCAGTGAAGTCCTCTATGGCTACACCTTC. It encodes CASSEVLYGYTF.

This clonotype was seen more than once but under ten times. The rearrangement links TRBV4-3 to TRBJ2-3; a weak D match, TRBD2 (5 bases). Germline values: CDR1 LGHNA, CDR2 YSLEER. This CDR3 contains 19 residues. V was clipped by 0 bases and J by 8 bases, with 27 bases between them. The CDR3 sequence is CASSQDVPASGGARFTQYF. As DNA, the CDR3 is TGCGCCAGCAGCCAAGATGTCCCTGCCAGCGGAGGAGCAAGATTTACGCAGTATTTT.

The chain joins TRBV10-3 to TRBJ2-5; 7 bases align to TRBD2. CDR1 is ENHRY and CDR2 is SYGVKD in the germline V gene. V shed 4 bases and J 5 bases; nucleotides not matched to a gene: 10. This CDR3 spans 15 amino acids. The CDR3, as DNA: TGTGCCATCAGTGGGGCTCCGGGGGGACGGGAGACCCAGTACTTC. Protein sequence: CAISGAPGGRETQYF.

The rearrangement joins TRBV6-1 to TRBJ1-5; possible D gene TRBD1, 6 bases. Trimming removed 7 bases from V and 2 bases from J, with 12 bases in between. This CDR3 region has 14 residues. From germline, CDR1 is MNHNS and CDR2 SASEGT. The CDR3 DNA follows: TGTGCCAGCATGAGGGGGTTTGGCAATCAGCCCCAGCATTTT. Translated: CASMRGFGNQPQHF.

Many counts were recorded for this clonotype. V and J are TRBV24-1 and TRBJ2-2, with TRBD1 matching 8 bases. Germline V lookup: CDR1 KGHDR, CDR2 SFDVKD. Trimming took 4 bases from V and 6 from J; bases not matched to a gene: 6. The CDR3 loop spans 15 amino acids. The CDR3, as DNA: TGTGCCACCAGTGAGGGACAGGCGTATCCCGGGGAGCTGTTTTTT. As protein: CATSEGQAYPGELFF.

The gene calls are TRBV21-1 and TRBJ2-3; the table's TRBD2 call for D was not verified on the DNA. TRBV21-1 is annotated as a pseudogene. The CDR3 consists of 19 residues. CDR3 nucleotides: TGTGCCAGCAGCAAACAGCTTCGACCGCTAGCGGGAGTGAAGAATACGCAGTATTTT. This encodes CASSKQLRPLAGVKNTQYF.

V gene TRBV6-5 combines with J gene TRBJ2-3; D remains unclear. CDR1 and CDR2 from the germline V gene are MNHEY and SVGAGI. This CDR3 region has 18 residues. The V gene lost 2 bases and the J gene lost 0 bases, with 18 bases spanning the gap. CDR3 residues: CASSYIEYPPGSTDTQYF. The CDR3 DNA sequence: TGTGCCAGCAGTTACATAGAATATCCTCCCGGGAGCACAGATACGCAGTATTTT.

The J gene is TRBJ2-7, the V gene TRBV6-2 or TRBV6-3, with D maybe TRBD2 (6 bases). V dropped 9 bases and J dropped 3 bases, with 15 bases sitting between them. The CDR3 loop spans 13 amino acids. The germline gives CDR1 MNHEY, CDR2 SVGEGT. The CDR3 nucleotides read TGTGCCAGTTGCGACCCGGGGGACTACGAGCAGTACTTC. It yields the protein CASCDPGDYEQYF.

In this sample, this clonotype turned up a few times. In DNA form, the CDR3 reads TGCAGTGCTTTTAAGGACAGCAAAAACATTCAGTACTTC. Residues: CSAFKDSKNIQYF. The gene calls are TRBV20-1 and TRBJ2-4, with D perhaps matching TRBD1 (6 bases). The germline CDR1 and CDR2 sequences are DFQATT and SNEGSKA (reference sequence). The CDR3 has 13 amino acids. V lost 5 bases and J lost 3, with 11 bases in between.

This clonotype was recorded a few times. CDR3 in DNA: TGTGCCAGCAGTGAATTCCAACAGGGAGGGAATGAGCAGTTCTTC. Translating it yields CASSEFQQGGNEQFF. V gene TRBV25-1 combines with J gene TRBJ2-1, with D possibly matching TRBD2 (7 bases). The germline CDR1 and CDR2 sequences are MGHDK and SYGVNS. The CDR3 extends over 15 amino acids. V dropped 1 base and J dropped 7 bases, with 14 bases sitting between them.

The V gene is TRBV7-2, the J gene TRBJ2-7; 9 bases line up with TRBD2. The CDR3 runs 15 residues. Germline assignment: CDR1 SGHTA and CDR2 FQGNSA. Germline trimming cut 2 bases from V and 6 bases from J; bases unmatched to any gene: 8. The CDR3 region has the DNA TGTGCCAGCAGCTTAACCAGGATAGCGGGGGTCGAGCAGTACTTC. The encoded protein is CASSLTRIAGVEQYF.

The chain has TRBV5-1 and TRBJ2-1, with 8 positions matching TRBD2. The CDR3 runs 17 residues. Per germline, CDR1 SGHRS and CDR2 YFSETQ. Trimming took 4 bases from V and 4 from J; bases not matched to a gene: 13. CDR3 nucleotide sequence: TGCGCCAGCAGCCCCCGTCCAGCGGGGGCCCTATACAATGAGCAGTTCTTC. Translating gives CASSPRPAGALYNEQFF.

This clonotype turned up a few times. The J gene is TRBJ2-1, the V gene TRBV16; D may be TRBD1 or TRBD2 (5 bases each). This CDR3 comprises 13 residues. The germline V gene has CDR1 KGHSY and CDR2 FQNENV. The ends were cut back, 5 bases at V and 4 bases at J, with 9 bases in the middle. The CDR3 region is CASSMGRYNEQFF. The CDR3 DNA reads as TGTGCCAGCAGCATGGGACGGTACAATGAGCAGTTCTTC.

This clonotype came up many times. V is TRBV5-1 and J is TRBJ1-1; D is possibly TRBD1 (6 bases). Germline CDR1 and CDR2: SGHRS and YFSETQ. This CDR3 is 15 amino acids long. V dropped 0 bases and J dropped 3 bases, with 12 bases sitting between them. The CDR3 DNA reads TGCGCCAGCAGCTTGGAATACTCAGGGGACACTGAAGCTTTCTTT. Its protein is CASSLEYSGDTEAFF.

This clonotype was detected a few times. The rearrangement joins TRBV12-3 or TRBV12-4 to TRBJ1-1, with 10 bases lining up with TRBD1. Trimming cost V 4 bases and J 5 bases; bases outside gene matches: 13. CDR3 length: 17 residues. Here the CDR3 DNA reads TGTGCCAGCAGTTCTCGACAGGGGGCGGGTCTGGGAACTGAAGCTTTCTTT. Protein sequence: CASSSRQGAGLGTEAFF.

This clonotype has a handful of counts. The V gene is TRBV7-9, the J gene TRBJ2-2; 7 positions match TRBD2. V lost 5 bases and J lost 4; bases outside the gene matches: 10. The CDR3 totals 16 residues. The germline CDR1 and CDR2 sequences are SEHNR and FQNEAQ (reference sequence). CDR3 nucleotide sequence: TGTGCCAGCAGCGCAAACCGGGCTAGCGGCACCGGGGAGCTGTTTTTT. Its translation: CASSANRASGTGELFF. The full variable domain, completed using reference TRBV7-9 and TRBJ2-2, is DTGVSQNPRHKITKRGQNVTFRCDPISEHNRLYWYRQTLGQGPEFLTYFQNEAQLEKSRLLSDRFSAERPKGSFSTLEIQRTEQGDSAMYLCASSANRASGTGELFFGEGSRLTVL.